This note documents a single T cell receptor beta chain sequence. This clone was counted a single time. Its antigen is unknown. Qualities for individual bases were not recorded, and no much larger clone is one base off. This sample stems from a study of radiotherapy plus CTLA-4 blockade in lung cancer (dated by TCRdb to 2016 to 2019). With regard to the full study: Objective responses occurred in roughly 19% of enrolled patients, and roughly 30% achieved disease control. Here is what the overall study found, with its caveats: Increased serum interferon-beta after radiation, together with early dynamic changes in blood T cell clones, were reported to be the strongest predictors of response. After treatment with radiotherapy and ipilimumab, TCR clones that came from tumors expanded in the peripheral blood.

The library came from the immunoSEQ multiplex PCR assay. TCRdb mirrors the immuneACCESS table, restricted to in-frame sequences. Some clones are absent from its copies; in checked studies, under half trace to an unresolved V gene, and the reason for the others is unknown. In this sample the table shows roughly 110,000 clones, more than 75% of which occur a single time. The top ten clonotypes cover 2.4% of the sample. The CDR3 goes from the cysteine to the phenylalanine over 17 residues. Of the read, only the CDR3 DNA is kept; its 51 bases are in frame from base 1. From a lookup of the germline V gene, CDR1 and CDR2 are SGHAT and FQNNGV. For this chain, trimming is 6 bases at the V end and 6 bases at the J end, and the number of junction bases without a gene match is 18. The study evaluated CTLA-4 blockade (ipilimumab) given together with focal radiation therapy in patients who had chemo-refractory metastatic non-small-cell lung cancer.

The material was peripheral blood, obtained from a patient treated with radiotherapy plus ipilimumab. The chain employs TRBV11-2 and TRBJ2-3, and TRBD2 aligns with 7 junction nucleotides. This TCR came from a human donor with non-small cell lung cancer that progressed on radiotherapy plus ipilimumab. Some clones in this sample may be carry-over from other donors' samples. The DNA sequence is as follows: TGTGCCAGCAGATCCCCGGGCGGGGGAACCCTGATGGATACGCAGTATTTT. Translated, this is CASRSPGGGTLMDTQYF.